One and the same sample provided the 29 T cell receptor beta chains below, sequenced in a study of T cells after yellow fever vaccination. TCRdb reprocessed the 5' RACE reads with MiXCR, giving one entry per CDR3 protein. The sample contains some 300,000 distinct CDR3 sequences, approximately 8% of which appear only once. The material was CD4+ T cells sorted from PBMCs, obtained 5 days after the yellow fever booster vaccination. The receptors here all came from a man aged 18 to 30 who received the YFV17D yellow fever vaccine.

This clonotype was seen many times. The genes are TRBV3-1 and TRBJ2-2; TRBD1 aligns across 7 bases. This CDR3 is 15 amino acids long. Losses at the gene ends were 1 base for V and 4 bases for J; bases not matched to a gene: 3. The germline gives CDR1 LGHDT, CDR2 YNNKEL (reference sequence). The CDR3 DNA sequence: TGTGCCAGCAGCCAAGGAACAGGGGCCACCGGGGAGCTGTTTTTT. This codes for CASSQGTGATGELFF.

This clonotype was detected many times. V is TRBV5-5 and J is TRBJ1-5; TRBD1 might be the D (6 bases). Trimming cost V 1 base and J 5 bases, with 10 bases left between them. This CDR3 has 14 amino acids. From germline, CDR1 is SGHKS and CDR2 YYEKEE (reference sequence). The CDR3 nucleotides are TGTGCCAGCAGCTTGATACAGGGCGATCAGCCCCAGCATTTT. Protein: CASSLIQGDQPQHF.

This chain uses TRBV5-5 with TRBJ2-7; D possibly corresponds to TRBD1 (5 bases). The CDR3 length is 14 residues. Germline-derived CDR1 and CDR2 are SGHKS and YYEKEE (reference sequence). Between the trimmed V and J ends, which lost 3 bases and 5 bases, there was a span of 15 bases. CDR3 protein: CASSWTQGTHEQYV. CDR3 sequence (DNA): TGTGCCAGCAGCTGGACGCAGGGTACTCACGAGCAGTACGTC.

The table lists this clonotype with a few counts. Lacking the conserved final phenylalanine or tryptophan, this CDR3 likely reflects a read error. The DNA is omitted, as the CDR3 cannot be located on it reliably, and the CDR3 follows TCRdb's listing. The rearrangement links TRBV7-9 to TRBJ2-3; TRBD1, as called in the table, went unchecked against the DNA. Germline V lookup: CDR1 SEHNR, CDR2 FQNEAQ (reference sequence). Ends included, the CDR3 has 12 residues. The CDR3 is CASSARDGGTSL.

This clonotype was recorded at least ten times. This sequence joins TRBV15 and TRBJ2-3, with a possible D match to TRBD1 (6 bases). The V gene lost 0 bases and the J gene lost 9 bases, with 16 bases spanning the gap. Germline CDR1 is LNHNV and CDR2 is YYDKDF (reference sequence). The CDR3 contains 15 residues. The CDR3 region is CATSRDHVLQGTQYF. DNA of the CDR3: TGTGCCACCAGCAGAGATCATGTCCTGCAGGGGACGCAGTATTTT.

The V and J genes are TRBV7-9 and TRBJ1-4; no firm D call. Germline CDR1 SEHNR, CDR2 FQNEAQ (reference sequence). V was shortened by 2 bases and J by 4 bases, with 11 bases between the two germline ends. The CDR3 is 15 amino acids. CDR3 amino acids: CASSLFGQVNEKLFF. CDR3 sequence (DNA): TGTGCCAGCAGCTTATTTGGGCAGGTTAATGAAAAACTGTTTTTT. Together with reference TRBV7-9 and TRBJ1-4, the CDR3 gives the full variable domain: DTGVSQNPRHKITKRGQNVTFRCDPISEHNRLYWYRQTLGQGPEFLTYFQNEAQLEKSRLLSDRFSAERPKGSFSTLEIQRTEQGDSAMYLCASSLFGQVNEKLFFGSGTQLSVL.

This clonotype was recorded at least ten times. The rearrangement links TRBV7-9 to TRBJ1-1; D is unresolved. Germline V gene lookup returns CDR1 SEHNR and CDR2 FQNEAQ (reference sequence). This CDR3 is built from 12 residues. The ends were cut back, 10 bases at V and 1 base at J, with 10 bases in the middle. The CDR3 protein is CAIERGNTEAFF. The CDR3 bases are TGTGCCATCGAGCGGGGGAACACTGAAGCTTTCTTT.

This clonotype has more than one count but fewer than ten. This rearrangement joins TRBV5-1 to TRBJ2-7, with 10 bases that match TRBD1. Germline V CDR1 and CDR2: SGHRS, YFSETQ. Trimming cost V 4 bases and J 5 bases; bases outside gene matches: 6. The CDR3 covers 14 residues. The CDR3 is CASSPRDRGHEQYF. CDR3 nucleotides: TGCGCCAGCAGCCCCCGGGACAGGGGACACGAGCAGTACTTC.

This clonotype has more than one count but fewer than ten. V and J are TRBV30 and TRBJ1-2, with TRBD1 matching 11 bases. This CDR3 is built from 17 residues. The V and J ends lost 0 bases and 5 bases, in that order; junction bases with no gene match: 11. Germline V gene data show CDR1 as GTSNPN and CDR2 as SVGIG (reference sequence). In DNA, the CDR3 is TGTGCCTGGAGTGTACCTTTACTGGACAGGGGGCCGTATGGCTACACCTTC. Translation: CAWSVPLLDRGPYGYTF.

The J gene is TRBJ1-2, the V gene TRBV3-1; 7 positions match TRBD1. Germline V gene sequence: CDR1 LGHDT, CDR2 YNNKEL (reference sequence). The CDR3 runs 13 residues. The V gene end was trimmed by 2 bases and the J gene end by 6 bases; junction bases not matched to a gene: 3. The CDR3 nucleotides are TGTGCCAGCAGCCAACAGGGGGGTCATGGCTACACCTTC. Translation gives CASSQQGGHGYTF.

CDR3 sequence reads: CASSQDSRGTDTQYF. CDR3 sequence (DNA): TGTGCCAGCAGCCAAGATAGTCGCGGGACCGATACGCAGTATTTT. The chain has TRBV4-2 and TRBJ2-3; TRBD2 is a possible D gene (6 bases). The germline V and J ends were trimmed by 0 bases and 6 bases, with 13 bases remaining between them. In germline, CDR1 is LGHNA, CDR2 YNFKEQ. The CDR3 spans 15 residues.

This clonotype came up many times. The rearrangement links TRBV11-2 to TRBJ2-3; no clear D. V lost 5 bases, J lost 1 base, and 10 bases lay in between. The CDR3 contains 14 residues. Looked up from germline, CDR1 is SGHAT and CDR2 is FQNNGV. This CDR3 reads CASSLRLGTDTQYF. The CDR3 coding sequence is TGTGCCAGCAGCCTCAGGTTGGGCACAGATACGCAGTATTTT. The variable domain in full, with the rest retrieved from reference TRBV11-2 and TRBJ2-3, is EAGVAQSPRYKIIEKRQSVAFWCNPISGHATLYWYQQILGQGPKLLIQFQNNGVVDDSQLPKDRFSAERLKGVDSTLKIQPAKLEDSAVYLCASSLRLGTDTQYFGPGTRLTVL.

The chain recombines TRBV27 with TRBJ2-2, with TRBD1 as a possible D gene (6 bases). Trimming cost V 5 bases and J 4 bases, with 14 bases left between them. The CDR3 length is 15 residues. Germline V gives CDR1 MNHEY, CDR2 SMNVEV (reference sequence). The CDR3 spells CASSLRGQGTGELFF. The CDR3 DNA reads as TGTGCCAGCAGTCTACGGGGACAAGGCACCGGGGAGCTGTTTTTT.

The chain is built from TRBV11-2 and TRBJ1-1; 8 bases map to TRBD1. The V and J ends lost 6 bases and 5 bases, in that order; junction bases with no gene match: 2. The CDR3 runs to 12 residues. The germline CDR1 and CDR2 sequences are SGHAT and FQNNGV. CDR3 loop: CASRWTGTEAFF. The CDR3 DNA reads as TGTGCCAGCAGGTGGACAGGGACTGAAGCTTTCTTT.

Ten or more counts support this clonotype. The chain links TRBV4-3 to TRBJ1-3; the D gene is possibly TRBD1 (6 bases). Trimming took 1 base from V and 0 from J, leaving 16 bases between them. The CDR3 has 18 residues. Germline loops: CDR1 LGHNA, CDR2 YSLEER. The CDR3 loop is CASSQGAGQLTSGNTIYF. CDR3 coding DNA: TGCGCCAGCAGCCAAGGAGCTGGACAGCTAACCTCTGGAAACACCATATATTTT.

J is TRBJ2-7 and V is TRBV12-3 or TRBV12-4, with TRBD1 matching over 11 bases. The CDR3 consists of 14 residues. Unmatched junction bases numbered 8, after V lost 6 bases and J lost 7 bases. This CDR3 is CASRLGQGAGEQYF. In DNA form, the CDR3 reads TGTGCCAGCAGACTCGGACAGGGGGCGGGGGAGCAGTACTTC.

This clonotype was observed many times. This chain uses TRBV12-3 or TRBV12-4 with TRBJ1-3; D gene uncertain. The CDR3 extends over 10 amino acids. The germline V and J ends were trimmed by 5 bases and 5 bases, with 1 base remaining between them. The CDR3 loop reads CASSRNTIYF. The CDR3 region has the DNA TGTGCCAGCAGTCGAAACACCATATATTTT.

This clonotype was seen only a few times. The chain combines TRBV5-1 with TRBJ2-2; D gene unclear. V lost 5 bases, J lost 5 bases, and 7 bases lay in between. CDR1 is SGHRS, CDR2 YFSETQ, per germline. The CDR3 runs 12 residues. CDR3 DNA: TGCGCCAGCAGAGCCGAAACCGGGGAGCTGTTTTTT. Translation gives CASRAETGELFF.

This CDR3 is CASSLRARGQPQHF. The CDR3 DNA follows: TGTGCCAGCAGTTTAAGGGCCAGAGGACAGCCCCAGCATTTT. V and J are TRBV28 and TRBJ1-5, with no clear D. Germline CDR1 MDHEN, CDR2 SYDVKM. The CDR3 has 14 amino acids. V was clipped by 2 bases and J by 7 bases, with 12 bases between them.

In DNA, the CDR3 is TGTGCCAGCAGCGTTCGAGCGGGGTACCAAGAGACCCAGTACTTC. As protein: CASSVRAGYQETQYF. This sequence joins TRBV9 and TRBJ2-5; 7 bases align to TRBD2. This CDR3 is built from 15 residues. From germline, CDR1 is SGDLS and CDR2 YYNGEE. V lost 2 bases and J lost 0; bases outside the gene matches: 4.

This sequence joins TRBV29-1 and TRBJ2-3; TRBD2 agrees at 7 bases. Germline loops: CDR1 SQVTM, CDR2 ANQGSEA. Unmatched junction bases numbered 3, after V lost 3 bases and J lost 3 bases. CDR3 size: 13 residues. The CDR3 sequence: CSVEGGKTDTQYF. CDR3 nucleotides: TGCAGCGTTGAGGGGGGGAAGACAGATACGCAGTATTTT.

The chain links TRBV6-6 to TRBJ1-1; TRBD1 might be the D (6 bases). The V and J ends lost 7 bases and 9 bases respectively, with 12 bases between them. The germline V gene encodes CDR1 MNHNY and CDR2 SVGAGI (reference sequence). The CDR3 has 11 residues. CDR3 region: CASTMGGQAFF. The CDR3 region has the DNA TGTGCCAGCACCATGGGGGGGCAAGCTTTCTTT.

The chain recombines TRBV9 with TRBJ2-2; D tentatively fits TRBD1 or TRBD2 (5 bases each). Germline CDR1 and CDR2: SGDLS and YYNGEE. The length of the CDR3 is 15 residues. Trimming stripped 1 base from V and 1 base from J, with 8 bases between. CDR3 DNA: TGTGCCAGCAGCGTAACTGGGGGGAACACCGGGGAGCTGTTTTTT. Its protein is CASSVTGGNTGELFF.

This clonotype was detected ten times or more. The CDR3 nucleotides are TGTGCCAGCAGTGTGTGGACAGGGGACAATGAGCAGTTCTTC. The encoded protein is CASSVWTGDNEQFF. The chain carries TRBV12-3 or TRBV12-4 and TRBJ2-1, with TRBD1 identical over 9 bases. The CDR3 consists of 14 residues. The trim removed 5 bases at V and 5 bases at J, leaving 4 bases unmatched.

This clonotype was counted at least ten times. The chain is built from TRBV12-3 or TRBV12-4 and TRBJ2-5; D ambiguous. V was pared by 4 bases and J by 3 bases, with 9 bases between. CDR3 length: 13 amino acids. For the CDR3, the DNA is TGTGCCAGCAGTTCAGAAAAGGAAGAGACCCAGTACTTC. Encoded protein: CASSSEKEETQYF.

V gene TRBV7-2 combines with J gene TRBJ2-7, with TRBD2 identical over 7 bases. V shed 2 bases, J shed 4 bases, and the junction held 5 bases outside the gene matches. This CDR3 comprises 14 residues. CDR1 is SGHTA, CDR2 FQGNSA, per germline. CDR3 residues: CASSLQAGEYEQYV. The CDR3 coding sequence is TGTGCCAGCAGCTTACAGGCGGGGGAATACGAGCAGTACGTC.

V usage is TRBV3-1 and J usage is TRBJ2-7; TRBD2 agrees at 8 bases. Germline V gene sequence: CDR1 LGHDT, CDR2 YNNKEL (reference sequence). Trimming took 8 bases from V and 7 from J; bases not matched to a gene: 10. This CDR3 spans 13 amino acids. Here the CDR3 DNA reads TGTGCCAGCGCGGGGGGTGACTTTTCGGAGCAGTACTTC. Translated: CASAGGDFSEQYF.

The chain is built from TRBV6-6 and TRBJ2-5; the D is unclear. The CDR3 has 12 amino acids. With 4 bases removed from V and 5 bases from J, the gap between germline ends came to 8 bases. From germline, CDR1 is MNHNY and CDR2 SVGAGI (reference sequence). The CDR3 coding sequence is TGTGCCAGCAGTTCCGTCCAGGAGACCCAGTACTTC. Its translation: CASSSVQETQYF.

The chain's CDR3 is CASSVDSGLAYGYTF. CDR3 DNA: TGTGCCAGCAGCGTAGATTCGGGGTTGGCCTATGGCTACACCTTC. The chain recombines TRBV9 with TRBJ1-2, with D unclear. Germline CDR1 and CDR2: SGDLS and YYNGEE. The CDR3 runs 15 residues. V lost 0 bases and J lost 4, with 13 bases in between.